The 2 T cell receptor beta chains below were found in one sample sequenced in a study of blood T cell repertoires in COVID-19. Measured with immunoSEQ multiplex PCR; TCRdb has only the in-frame clones, and not every one. The sample includes about 84,000 clones, around three quarters of them seen just once. Sequencing was carried out using peripheral blood. Source of these receptors: a man in his fifties with active or convalescent COVID-19.

This clone showed up many times. The chain joins TRBV6-4 to TRBJ2-7; TRBD2 matches 9 bases. The CDR3 extends over 16 amino acids. Germline lookup yields CDR1 MRHNA and CDR2 SNTAGT. V shed 2 bases and J 1 base; nucleotides not matched to a gene: 6. CDR3 nucleotide sequence: TGTGCCAGCAGTGACACCTTAGCGGGGGATTCCTACGAGCAGTACTTC. It codes for CASSDTLAGDSYEQYF.

The chain recombines TRBV30 with TRBJ1-5, with D perhaps TRBD1 (6 bases). CDR1 GTSNPN and CDR2 SVGIG come from the germline V gene (reference sequence). V dropped 3 bases and J dropped 7 bases, with 16 bases sitting between them. The CDR3 contains 14 residues. The CDR3 DNA is TGTGCCTGGAGAGTAGGGCCAGGGGCCCAGCCCCAGCATTTT. Translation: CAWRVGPGAQPQHF.